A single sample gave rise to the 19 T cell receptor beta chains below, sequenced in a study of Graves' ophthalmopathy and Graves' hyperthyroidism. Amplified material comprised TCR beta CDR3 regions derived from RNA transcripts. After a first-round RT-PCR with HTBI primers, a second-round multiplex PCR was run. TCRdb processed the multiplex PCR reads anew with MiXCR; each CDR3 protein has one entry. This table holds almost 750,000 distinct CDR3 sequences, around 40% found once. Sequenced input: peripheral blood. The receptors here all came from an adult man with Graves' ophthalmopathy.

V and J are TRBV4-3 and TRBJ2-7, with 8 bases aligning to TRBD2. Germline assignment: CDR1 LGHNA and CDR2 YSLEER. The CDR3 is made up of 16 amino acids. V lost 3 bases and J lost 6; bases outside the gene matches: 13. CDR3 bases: TGCGCCAGCAGCCATGCAGTAGCGGGATTGCGCTTCGAGCAGTACTTC. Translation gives CASSHAVAGLRFEQYF.

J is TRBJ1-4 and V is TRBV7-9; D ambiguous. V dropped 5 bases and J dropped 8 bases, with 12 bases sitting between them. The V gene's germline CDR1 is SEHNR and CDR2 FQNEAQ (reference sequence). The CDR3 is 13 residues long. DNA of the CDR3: TGTGCCAGCAGCCGGGCCGTCGGGGAAAAACTGTTTTTT. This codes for CASSRAVGEKLFF.

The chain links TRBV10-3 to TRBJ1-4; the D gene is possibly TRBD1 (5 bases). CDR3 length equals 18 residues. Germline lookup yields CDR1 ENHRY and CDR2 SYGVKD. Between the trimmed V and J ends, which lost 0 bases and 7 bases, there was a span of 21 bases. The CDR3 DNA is TGTGCCATCAGTGAGTCGAGGCAGGGCACCTCCCACGGTGAAAAACTGTTTTTT. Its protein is CAISESRQGTSHGEKLFF.

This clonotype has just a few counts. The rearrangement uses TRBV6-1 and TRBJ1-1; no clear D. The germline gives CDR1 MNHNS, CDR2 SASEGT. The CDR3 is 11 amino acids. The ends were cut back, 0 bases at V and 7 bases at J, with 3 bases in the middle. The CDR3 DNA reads TGTGCCAGCAGTGAAGCGCTTGAAGCTTTCTTT. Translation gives CASSEALEAFF.

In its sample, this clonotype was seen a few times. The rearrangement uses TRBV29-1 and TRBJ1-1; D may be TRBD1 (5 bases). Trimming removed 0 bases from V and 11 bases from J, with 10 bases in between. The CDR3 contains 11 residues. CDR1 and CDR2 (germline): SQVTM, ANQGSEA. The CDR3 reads CSVEDGREAFF. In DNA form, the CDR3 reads TGCAGCGTTGAAGATGGCAGGGAGGCTTTCTTT.

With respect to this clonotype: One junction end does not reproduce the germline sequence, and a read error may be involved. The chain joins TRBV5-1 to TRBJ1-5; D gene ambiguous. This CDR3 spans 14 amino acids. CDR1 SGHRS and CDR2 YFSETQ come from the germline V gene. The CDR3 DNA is TGTGCCAGCAGCACGGTCACAGTCAATCAGCCCCAGCATTTT. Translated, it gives CASSTVTVNQPQHF.

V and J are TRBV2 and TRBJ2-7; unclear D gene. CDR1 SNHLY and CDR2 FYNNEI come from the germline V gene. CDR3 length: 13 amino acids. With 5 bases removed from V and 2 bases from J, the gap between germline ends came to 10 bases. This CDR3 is CASSFVSTYEQYF. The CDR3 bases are TGTGCCAGCAGTTTTGTCAGTACCTACGAGCAGTACTTC.

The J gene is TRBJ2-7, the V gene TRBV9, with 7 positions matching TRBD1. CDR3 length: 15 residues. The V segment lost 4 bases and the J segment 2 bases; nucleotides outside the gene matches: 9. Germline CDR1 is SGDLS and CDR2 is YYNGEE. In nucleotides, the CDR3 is TGTGCCAGCAGCCACGTACGGGACAGTCCCTACGAGCAGTACTTC. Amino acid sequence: CASSHVRDSPYEQYF.

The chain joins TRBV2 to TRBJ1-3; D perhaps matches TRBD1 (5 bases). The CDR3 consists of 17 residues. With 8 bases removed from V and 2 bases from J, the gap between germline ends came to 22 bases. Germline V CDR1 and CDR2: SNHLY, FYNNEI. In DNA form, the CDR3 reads TGTGCCAGCCTTGAAGGGACCGGGGACCCGGCTGGAAACACCATATATTTT. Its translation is CASLEGTGDPAGNTIYF.

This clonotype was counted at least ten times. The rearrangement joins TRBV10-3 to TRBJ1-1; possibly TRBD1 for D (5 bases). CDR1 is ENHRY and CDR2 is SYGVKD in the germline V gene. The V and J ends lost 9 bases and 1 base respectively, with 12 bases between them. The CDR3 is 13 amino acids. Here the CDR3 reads CAIREGSNTEAFF. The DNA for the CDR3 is TGTGCCATTCGGGAGGGGTCGAACACTGAAGCTTTCTTT.

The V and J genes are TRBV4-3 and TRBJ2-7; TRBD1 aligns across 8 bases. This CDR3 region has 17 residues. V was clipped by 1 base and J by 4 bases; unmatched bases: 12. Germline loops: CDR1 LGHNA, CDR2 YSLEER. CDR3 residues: CASSQVDLDRVTYEQYF. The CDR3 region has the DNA TGCGCCAGCAGCCAAGTCGACCTGGACAGGGTAACGTACGAGCAGTACTTC.

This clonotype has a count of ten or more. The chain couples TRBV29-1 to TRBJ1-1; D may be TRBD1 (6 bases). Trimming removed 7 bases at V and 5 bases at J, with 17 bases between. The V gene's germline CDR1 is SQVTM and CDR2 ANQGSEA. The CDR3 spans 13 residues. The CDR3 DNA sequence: TGCAGCGCGTCGACAGGCCCATGGACTGAAGCTTTCTTT. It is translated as CSASTGPWTEAFF.

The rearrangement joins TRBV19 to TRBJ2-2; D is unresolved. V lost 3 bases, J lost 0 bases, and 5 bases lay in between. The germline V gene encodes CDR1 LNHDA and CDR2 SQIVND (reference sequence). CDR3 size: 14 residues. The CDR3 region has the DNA TGTGCCAGTAGTATCCAGGCGAACACCGGGGAGCTGTTTTTT. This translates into CASSIQANTGELFF.

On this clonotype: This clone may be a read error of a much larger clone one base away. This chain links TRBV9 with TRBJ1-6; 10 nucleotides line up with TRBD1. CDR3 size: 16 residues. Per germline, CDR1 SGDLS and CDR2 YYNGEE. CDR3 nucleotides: TGTGCCAGCAGCGCGAACCCGACAGGGGGCGAATCACCCCCCCACTTT. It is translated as CASSANPTGGESPPHF.

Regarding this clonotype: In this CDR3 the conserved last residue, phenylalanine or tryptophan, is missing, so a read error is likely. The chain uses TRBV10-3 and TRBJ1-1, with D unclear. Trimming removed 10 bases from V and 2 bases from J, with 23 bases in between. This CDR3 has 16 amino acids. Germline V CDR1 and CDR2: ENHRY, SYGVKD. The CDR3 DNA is TGTGCCAGCGGCCCGACTCGAACAGTGGCCAACACTGAAGCTTTCTCT. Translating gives CASGPTRTVANTEAFS.

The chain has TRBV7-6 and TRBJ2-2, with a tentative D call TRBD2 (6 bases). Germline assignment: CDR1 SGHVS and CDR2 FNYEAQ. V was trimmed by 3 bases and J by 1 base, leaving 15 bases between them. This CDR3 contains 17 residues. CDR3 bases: TGTGCCAGCAGCTTGGCTGGGGGGACCGTGAACACCGGGGAGCTGTTTTTT. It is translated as CASSLAGGTVNTGELFF.

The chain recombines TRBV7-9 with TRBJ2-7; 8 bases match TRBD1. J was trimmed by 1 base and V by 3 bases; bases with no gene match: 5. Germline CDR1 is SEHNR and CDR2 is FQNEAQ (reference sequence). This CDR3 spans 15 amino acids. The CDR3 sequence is CASSLTGAASYEQYF. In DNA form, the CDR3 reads TGTGCCAGCAGCTTGACAGGGGCCGCATCCTACGAGCAGTACTTC.

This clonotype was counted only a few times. The CDR3 loop is CASSLGGTGYTGELFF. Here the CDR3 DNA reads TGTGCCAGCAGCTTAGGGGGGACAGGGTATACCGGGGAGCTGTTTTTT. The V call is TRBV7-8, the J call TRBJ2-2; 9 nucleotides align to TRBD1. The CDR3 covers 16 residues. Germline-derived CDR1 and CDR2 are SGHVS and FQNEAQ. Trimming took 1 base from V and 5 from J; bases not matched to a gene: 5.

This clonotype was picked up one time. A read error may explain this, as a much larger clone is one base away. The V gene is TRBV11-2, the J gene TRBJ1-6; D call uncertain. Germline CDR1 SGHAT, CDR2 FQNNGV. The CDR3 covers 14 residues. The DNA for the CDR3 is TGTGCCAGCAGCACGGACGGATATAATTCACCCTTCCACTTT. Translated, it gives CASSTDGYNSPFHF.